One sample yielded the 8 T cell receptor beta chains listed below, sequenced in a study of blood T cell repertoires in COVID-19. The assay was immunoSEQ multiplex PCR, and TCRdb's table has in-frame clones only and misses some. Among approximately 100,000 clones listed, just under 90% were seen once. Sequencing was carried out using peripheral blood. The receptors here all came from a human donor in a cohort sampled during active COVID-19.

The V gene is TRBV27, the J gene TRBJ1-5; TRBD1 might be the D (6 bases). The germline V gene encodes CDR1 MNHEY and CDR2 SMNVEV (reference sequence). The CDR3 spans 14 residues. V lost 6 bases to trimming and J lost 5 bases, with 14 bases between them. CDR3 protein: CASRFLTGHQPQHF. The CDR3 DNA sequence: TGTGCCAGCAGGTTTCTGACAGGCCATCAGCCCCAGCATTTT.

The chain joins TRBV4-2 to TRBJ2-3; 7 bases agree with TRBD2. Germline trimming cut 6 bases from V and 2 bases from J; bases unmatched to any gene: 14. CDR3 size: 17 residues. Germline V gives CDR1 LGHNA, CDR2 YNFKEQ. Written as DNA, the CDR3 is TGTGCCAGCAGTAGATTAGGGGAGGGCGGATTCACAGATACGCAGTATTTT. Residues: CASSRLGEGGFTDTQYF.

The V call is TRBV4-1, the J call TRBJ1-2, with 9 positions matching TRBD1. CDR1 MGHRA and CDR2 YSYEKL come from the germline V gene. The CDR3 has 13 residues. The V gene end was trimmed by 8 bases and the J gene end by 4 bases; junction bases not matched to a gene: 5. The CDR3 nucleotides are TGCGCCAGCCGTAAACAGGGGGCCTATGGCTACACCTTC. It is translated as CASRKQGAYGYTF.

The chain links TRBV2 to TRBJ2-1; 11 nucleotides match TRBD2. The germline V gene has CDR1 SNHLY and CDR2 FYNNEI. Germline trimming cut 7 bases from V and 8 bases from J; bases unmatched to any gene: 10. The CDR3 extends over 15 amino acids. CDR3 protein: CASTVAGGGLHEQFF. The DNA of the CDR3 is TGTGCCAGCACCGTAGCGGGAGGGGGGTTGCATGAGCAGTTCTTC. The full variable domain, in which reference TRBV2 and TRBJ2-1 provide the parts outside the CDR3, is EPEVTQTPSHQVTQMGQEVILRCVPISNHLYFYWYRQILGQKVEFLVSFYNNEISEKSEIFDDQFSVERPDGSNFTLKIRSTKLEDSAMYFCASTVAGGGLHEQFFGPGTRLTVL.

This clone was observed a handful of times. This chain joins TRBV9 and TRBJ2-3, with 8 bases that match TRBD2. The CDR3 runs 20 residues. Looked up from germline, CDR1 is SGDLS and CDR2 is YYNGEE. The J segment lost 1 base and the V segment lost 0 bases, leaving 16 bases of the junction unmatched. This chain's CDR3 is CASSVGIAGLAGHGTDTQYF. The CDR3 nucleotides read TGTGCCAGCAGCGTAGGGATAGCCGGCCTAGCGGGCCATGGCACAGATACGCAGTATTTT.

The chain employs TRBV2 and TRBJ1-4, with D tentatively TRBD1 (6 bases). Looked up from germline, CDR1 is SNHLY and CDR2 is FYNNEI. Trimming stripped 2 bases from V and 7 bases from J, with 14 bases between. The CDR3 totals 15 residues. The CDR3: CASSERLDSSEKLFF. In DNA, the CDR3 is TGTGCCAGCAGTGAACGTTTGGACAGCAGTGAAAAACTGTTTTTT.

The rearrangement joins TRBV10-2 to TRBJ2-3; D remains unclear. This CDR3 contains 16 residues. V was clipped by 4 bases and J by 0 bases, with 14 bases between them. Germline assignment: CDR1 WSHSY and CDR2 SAAADI. CDR3 sequence reads: CASSARLELSTDTQYF. CDR3 bases: TGCGCCAGCAGTGCCCGGCTAGAACTTAGCACAGATACGCAGTATTTT.

This CDR3 is CASSYSVGTEAFF. Written as DNA, the CDR3 is TGTGCCAGCAGTTACTCGGTCGGCACTGAAGCTTTCTTT. The V gene is TRBV6-5, the J gene TRBJ1-1; D remains unclear. Germline V lookup: CDR1 MNHEY, CDR2 SVGAGI. Trimming shortened V by 0 bases and J by 4 bases, and 6 bases separated the two germline ends. This CDR3 has 13 residues.